This TCR beta chain appears in the sequencing data of a study of T cells in localized non-small cell lung cancer (dated by TCRdb to the early 2020s). Study-level background: Comparing tumors with uninvolved tumor-adjacent lungs, the study looked at the T cell repertoires of hundreds of patients with early-stage NSCLC. The cohort was made up of some 240 treatment-naive NSCLC patients whose localized lung tumors had been resected. Of the NSCLC patients, around 140 were male and some 97 were female, and the mean age was approximately 64 years.

At diagnosis, tumor, uninvolved tumor-adjacent lung and peripheral blood were collected and then preserved as a mix of FFPE and fresh-frozen material. For TCR repertoire profiling, blood samples were analyzed as peripheral blood mononuclear cells. V and J are truncated by 3 bases and 3 bases respectively, leaving an intervening sequence of 9 bases. The germline V gene (reference sequence) specifies GTSNPN as CDR1 and SVGIG as CDR2. The CDR3 spans 13 residues, from the cysteine through the phenylalanine. This entry keeps only the CDR3 DNA: 39 bases, framed from base 1. What the work shows at the level of the full study, not this receptor alone: Higher T cell density in blood was associated with longer overall survival, whereas higher clonality in adjacent lung was associated with shorter survival. Because the study design was exploratory, TCR variables were selected using unadjusted p-values without false-discovery rate correction. A median of roughly 60 of the top 100 tumor clones turned up in the paired uninvolved adjacent lung, and around 27 of those clones also ranked among the top 100 of that same adjacent lung. The highest T cell clonality was observed in uninvolved tumor-adjacent lung, where clonality exceeded that of tumor, suggesting that antigenic responses were more focused in uninvolved tumor-adjacent lung. Because multi-region tumor sequencing was not performed, intratumor heterogeneity could not be ruled out.

This clone was counted a few times. The antigen this receptor binds is unknown. Qualities for individual bases were not recorded, and no much larger clone is one base off. The immunoSEQ Assay was used to sequence TCR beta CDR3 regions from DNA. In the paper's pipeline: To compute T cell density, TCR beta template counts were normalized to usable DNA, which was estimated by amplifying housekeeping genes. Using the preseqR package, richness was estimated by extrapolating to 120,000 templates for tissue samples and 400,000 templates for PBMC samples. Clonality was taken to be one minus Pielou's evenness. Tissue-enriched TCRs were identified through differential abundance testing performed on productive amino-acid clonotypes, with a minimum total count of 5 and an alpha of 0.1. The Jaccard Index and the Morisita Overlap Index were used to measure repertoire overlap between compartments. TCR beta CDR3s were clustered by GLIPH together with public tetramer-defined viral CDR3s, and at least three viral sequences plus V-gene enrichment were required for viral motifs. TCRdb stores this immuneACCESS table with in-frame sequences only. Part of the clones is absent; in the studies checked, under half of the shortfall reflects unresolved V genes, and no reason is known for the rest. Clone size and the V and J calls come from that table; the DNA yielded D and trimming. The sample profile shows 50,000 to 65,000 clones; around three quarters of them were found once. Of the sample, about 4.6% is held by the ten largest clones.

The sequence joins TRBV30 to TRBJ1-5, with the D gene uncertain. The sample in question was PBMCs, obtained before any cancer treatment. This TCR derives from a woman aged 40-69 years with stage II lung adenocarcinoma. The CDR3: CAWSPGNNQPQHF. The DNA sequence is given as TGTGCCTGGAGCCCCGGGAACAATCAGCCCCAGCATTTT.